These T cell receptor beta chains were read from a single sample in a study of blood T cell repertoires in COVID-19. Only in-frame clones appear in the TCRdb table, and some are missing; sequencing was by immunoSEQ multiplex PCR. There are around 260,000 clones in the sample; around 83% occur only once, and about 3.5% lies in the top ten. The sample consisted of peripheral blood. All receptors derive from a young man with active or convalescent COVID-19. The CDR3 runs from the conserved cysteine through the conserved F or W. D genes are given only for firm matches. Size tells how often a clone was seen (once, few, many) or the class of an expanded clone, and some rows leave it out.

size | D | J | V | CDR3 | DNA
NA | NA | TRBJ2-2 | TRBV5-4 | CASSLQGTGELFF | TGTGCCAGCAGCTTGCAGGGGACCGGGGAGCTGTTTTTT
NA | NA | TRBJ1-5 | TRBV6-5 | CASSYSRAVDQPQHF | TGTGCCAGCAGTTACTCCAGGGCCGTTGATCAGCCCCAGCATTTT
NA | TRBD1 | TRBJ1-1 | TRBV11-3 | CASSSPYRGQTEAFF | TGTGCCAGCAGCTCCCCGTATAGGGGGCAAACTGAAGCTTTCTTT
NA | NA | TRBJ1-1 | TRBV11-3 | CASSPGDVNTEAFF | TGTGCCAGCAGCCCGGGAGACGTGAACACTGAAGCTTTCTTT
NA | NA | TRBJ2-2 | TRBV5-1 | CASSLRGGANTGELFF | TGCGCCAGCAGCCTGAGGGGGGGTGCGAACACCGGGGAGCTGTTTTTT
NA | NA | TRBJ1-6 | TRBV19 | CASRQQAAASPLHF | TGTGCCAGTAGGCAACAGGCCGCCGCTTCGCCCCTCCACTTT
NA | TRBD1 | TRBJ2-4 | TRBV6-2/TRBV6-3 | CASSYLRAGQGNIQYF | TGTGCCAGCAGTTACCTTAGGGCTGGACAGGGGAACATTCAGTACTTC
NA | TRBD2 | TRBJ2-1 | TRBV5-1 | CASSLVSGGAEEQFF | TGCGCCAGCAGCTTGGTTAGCGGGGGGGCAGAGGAGCAGTTCTTC
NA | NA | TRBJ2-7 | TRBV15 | CATRVDEGVYEQYF | TGTGCCACCCGCGTCGATGAGGGGGTATACGAGCAGTACTTC
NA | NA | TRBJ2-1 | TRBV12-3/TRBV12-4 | CASSPRDEQFF | TGTGCCAGCAGTCCCCGGGATGAGCAGTTCTTC
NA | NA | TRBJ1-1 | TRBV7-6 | CASSLARGVYTEAFF | TGTGCCAGCAGCTTAGCACGCGGGGTCTACACTGAAGCTTTCTTT
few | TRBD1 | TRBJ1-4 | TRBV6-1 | CASSWTGIREKLFF | TGTGCCAGCAGTTGGACAGGGATACGAGAAAAACTGTTTTTT
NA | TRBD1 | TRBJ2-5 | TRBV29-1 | CSVGDRVGTQYF | TGCAGCGTAGGTGACAGGGTAGGGACCCAGTACTTC
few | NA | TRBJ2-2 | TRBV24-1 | CATTENGGPPGRTGELFF | TGTGCCACGACGGAGAACGGAGGGCCCCCGGGCAGGACCGGGGAGCTGTTTTTT
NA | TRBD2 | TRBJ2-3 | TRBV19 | CASSWTSGGASSTDTQYF | TGTGCCAGTAGTTGGACTAGCGGGGGGGCCTCTAGCACAGATACGCAGTATTTT
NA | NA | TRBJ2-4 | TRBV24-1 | CATSSRLAKNIQYF | TGTGCCACCAGTTCGCGCCTAGCCAAAAACATTCAGTACTTC
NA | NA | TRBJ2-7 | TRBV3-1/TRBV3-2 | CASGVRGDYEQYF | TGTGCCAGCGGAGTAAGGGGCGACTACGAGCAGTACTTC
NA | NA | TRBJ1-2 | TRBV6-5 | CASSYLAGSGYTF | TGTGCCAGCAGTTACTTAGCGGGGTCCGGCTACACCTTC
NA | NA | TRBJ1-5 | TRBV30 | CAWSPPGGDYQPQHF | TGTGCCTGGAGTCCCCCGGGAGGAGATTATCAGCCCCAGCATTTT
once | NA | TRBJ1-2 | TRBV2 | CASSAFDSALDGYTF | TGTGCCAGCAGTGCTTTTGACAGCGCCCTTGATGGCTACACCTTC
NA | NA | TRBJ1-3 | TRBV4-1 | CASSQPAGGRNTIYF | TGCGCCAGCAGCCAGCCAGCCGGGGGTAGAAACACCATATATTTT
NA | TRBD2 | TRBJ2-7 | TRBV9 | CASSLSGTDEQYF | TGTGCCAGCAGCCTAAGCGGGACGGACGAGCAGTACTTC
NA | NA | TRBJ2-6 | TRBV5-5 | CASSLGVVSGANVLTF | TGTGCCAGCAGCTTGGGCGTGGTCTCTGGGGCCAACGTCCTGACTTTC
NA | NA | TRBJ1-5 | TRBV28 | CASIGASHQPQHF | TGTGCCAGCATCGGTGCATCTCATCAGCCCCAGCATTTT
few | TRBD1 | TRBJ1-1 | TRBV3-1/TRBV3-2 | CATWDRGRRTEAFF | TGTGCCACCTGGGACAGGGGGCGACGAACTGAAGCTTTCTTT
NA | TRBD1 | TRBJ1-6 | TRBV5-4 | CASGSQGAYNSPLHF | TGTGCCAGCGGGTCACAGGGGGCATATAATTCACCCCTCCACTTT
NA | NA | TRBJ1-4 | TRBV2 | CASRVIGATNEKLFF | TGTGCCAGCAGGGTAATCGGAGCAACTAATGAAAAACTGTTTTTT
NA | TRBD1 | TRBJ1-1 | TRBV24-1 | CATRTGATGAFF | TGTGCCACCAGAACAGGGGCTACGGGTGCTTTCTTT
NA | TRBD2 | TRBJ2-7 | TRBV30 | CASSRGSGNYEQYF | TGTGCCTCCTCCCGGGGTAGCGGGAACTACGAGCAGTACTTC
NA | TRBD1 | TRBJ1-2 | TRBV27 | CASSSYRGDNYGYTF | TGTGCCAGCAGTTCCTACAGGGGCGACAACTATGGCTACACCTTC
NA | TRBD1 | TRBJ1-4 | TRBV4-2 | CASSSSDREDEKLFF | TGTGCCAGCAGCTCTTCAGACAGGGAAGATGAAAAACTGTTTTTT
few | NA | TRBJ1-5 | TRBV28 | CASRGHPLDNQPQHF | TGTGCCAGCAGGGGGCACCCCCTTGACAATCAGCCCCAGCATTTT
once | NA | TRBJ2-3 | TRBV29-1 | CSVESRGDTQYF | TGCAGCGTTGAATCTCGGGGGGATACGCAGTATTTT
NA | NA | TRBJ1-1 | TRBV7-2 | CASSLGGQTGGEAFF | TGTGCCAGCAGCTTAGGCGGCCAAACCGGAGGTGAAGCTTTCTTT
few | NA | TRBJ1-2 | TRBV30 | CACTGTPRNYGYTF | TGTGCCTGCACAGGGACACCGAGAAACTATGGCTACACCTTC
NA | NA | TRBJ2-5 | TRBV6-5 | CASLPTNLGTQYF | TGTGCCAGCTTACCTACCAATCTAGGGACCCAGTACTTC
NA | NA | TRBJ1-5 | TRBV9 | CASSVSGTAGEPQHF | TGTGCCAGCAGCGTAAGTGGCACTGCAGGGGAGCCCCAGCATTTT
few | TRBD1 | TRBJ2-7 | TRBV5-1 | CASSPQGQVIVYEQYF | TGCGCCAGCAGTCCCCAGGGACAGGTCATCGTTTACGAGCAGTACTTC
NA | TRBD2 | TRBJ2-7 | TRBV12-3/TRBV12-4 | CASSGNYEQYF | TGTGCCAGTAGCGGGAACTACGAGCAGTACTTC
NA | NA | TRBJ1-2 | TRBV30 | CAWSGGRGDGYTF | TGTGCCTGGAGTGGAGGTAGAGGAGATGGCTACACCTTC
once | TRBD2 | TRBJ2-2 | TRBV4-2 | CASSQLAGGGGGELFF | TGTGCCAGCAGCCAACTAGCGGGGGGTGGTGGCGGGGAGCTGTTTTTT
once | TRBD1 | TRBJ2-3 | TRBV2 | CASTGGWDTQYF | TGTGCCAGCACAGGGGGCTGGGATACGCAGTATTTT
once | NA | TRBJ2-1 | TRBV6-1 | CASSENLQWEQFF | TGTGCCAGCAGTGAGAACCTCCAGTGGGAGCAGTTCTTC
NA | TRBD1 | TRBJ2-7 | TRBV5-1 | CASSSGTGAYEQYF | TGCGCCAGCAGCTCCGGGACAGGAGCCTACGAGCAGTACTTC
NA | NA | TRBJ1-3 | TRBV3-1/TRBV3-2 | CASSPSPGNTIYF | TGTGCCAGCAGCCCGTCCCCTGGAAACACCATATATTTT